This T cell receptor (beta chain) was captured in a study of OX40 agonist ivuxolimab in advanced cancers. Whole-study context: The study enrolled dose-escalation patients with hepatocellular carcinoma, melanoma, renal cell or head and neck cancer.

TCRdb's table, derived via immunoSEQ multiplex PCR, lists solely in-frame clones and lacks some. The sample carries 57,000 or so clones, more than 85% recorded once. The germline V gene has CDR1 LGHNA and CDR2 YSLEER. This CDR3 comprises 15 residues. V dropped 1 base and J dropped 0 bases, with 7 bases sitting between them. The genes are TRBV4-3 and TRBJ1-5; no clear D. This sample comprised CD4+ or CD8+ T cells sorted from blood, obtained in a trial of the OX40 agonist ivuxolimab. The source of this sequence is an adult with an advanced solid tumor such as melanoma, head and neck, liver or kidney cancer. The CDR3 sequence: CASSQGTASNQPQHF. CDR3 DNA: TGCGCCAGCAGCCAAGGGACGGCTAGCAATCAGCCCCAGCATTTT.